This TCR beta chain was captured by sequencing in a study of early T cells in non-severe SARS-CoV-2 infection. Background on the study: Sequencing targeted bulk RNA from unsorted whole blood, leaving chains unpaired.

The CDR3 runs 14 residues. Germline V gene sequence: CDR1 LNHDA, CDR2 SQIVND (reference sequence). Trimming removed 3 bases at V and 5 bases at J, with 10 bases between. Study-wide results and caveats: VDJdb matching, biased toward anti-spike CD8 responses, missed private and CD4 specificities.

This clonotype was detected ten times or more. The antigen remains unidentified. Individual cDNA molecules were tagged with unique molecular identifiers. One entry per CDR3 protein results from TCRdb running MiXCR on the 5' RACE reads. The table includes about 26,000 distinct CDR3 sequences, approximately 4% detected once. J is TRBJ1-4 and V is TRBV19; no definite D call. The sequence was obtained from an adult who was a healthcare worker with PCR-confirmed SARS-CoV-2 infection or an uninfected control (not recorded which). Sequenced input: whole blood. This CDR3 is CASSIGPQNEKLFF. The DNA for the CDR3 is TGTGCCAGTAGTATCGGACCACAAAATGAAAAACTGTTTTTT.